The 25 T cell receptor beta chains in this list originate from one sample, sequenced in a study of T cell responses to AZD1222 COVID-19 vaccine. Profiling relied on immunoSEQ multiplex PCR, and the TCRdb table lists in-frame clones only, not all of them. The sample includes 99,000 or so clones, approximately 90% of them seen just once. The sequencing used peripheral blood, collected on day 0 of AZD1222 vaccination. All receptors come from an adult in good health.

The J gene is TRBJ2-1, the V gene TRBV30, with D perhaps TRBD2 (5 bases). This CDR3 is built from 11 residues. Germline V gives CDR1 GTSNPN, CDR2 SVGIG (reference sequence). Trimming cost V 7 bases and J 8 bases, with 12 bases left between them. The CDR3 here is CASRVMDEQFF. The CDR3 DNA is TGTGCCTCGCGGGTTATGGATGAGCAGTTCTTC.

CDR3 nucleotide sequence: TGTGCCATCAGTGAGTCGATCGAGCAGTACTTC. Residues: CAISESIEQYF. This chain uses TRBV10-3 with TRBJ2-7; D is undetermined. Germline CDR1 ENHRY, CDR2 SYGVKD. The CDR3 runs 11 residues. V shed 0 bases and J shed 6 bases, with 3 bases lying between them.

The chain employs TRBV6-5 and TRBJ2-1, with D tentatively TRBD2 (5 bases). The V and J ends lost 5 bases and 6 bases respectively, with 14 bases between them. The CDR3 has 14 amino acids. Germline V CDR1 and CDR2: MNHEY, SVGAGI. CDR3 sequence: CASSMGRRGNEQFF. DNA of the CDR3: TGTGCCAGCAGTATGGGCCGTCGGGGCAATGAGCAGTTCTTC.

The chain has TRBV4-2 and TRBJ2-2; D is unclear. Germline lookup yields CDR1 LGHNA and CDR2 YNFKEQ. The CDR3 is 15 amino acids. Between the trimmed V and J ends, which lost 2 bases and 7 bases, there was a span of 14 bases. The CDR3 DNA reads TGTGCCAGCAGCCAAAATGTACACAACGGCGGGGAGCTGTTTTTT. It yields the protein CASSQNVHNGGELFF.

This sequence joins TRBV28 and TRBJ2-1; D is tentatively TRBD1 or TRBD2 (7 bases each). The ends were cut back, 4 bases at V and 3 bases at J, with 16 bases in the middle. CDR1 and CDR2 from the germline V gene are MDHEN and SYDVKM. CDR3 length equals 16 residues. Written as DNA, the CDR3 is TGTGCCAGCAGTTCCCCAGGGGGGGGTTACTACAATGAGCAGTTCTTC. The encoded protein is CASSSPGGGYYNEQFF.

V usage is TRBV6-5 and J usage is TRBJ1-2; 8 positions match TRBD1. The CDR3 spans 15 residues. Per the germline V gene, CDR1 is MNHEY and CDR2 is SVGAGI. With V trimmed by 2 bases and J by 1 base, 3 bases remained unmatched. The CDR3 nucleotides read TGTGCCAGCAGTTACCAAGGGACAGGTAACTATGGCTACACCTTC. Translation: CASSYQGTGNYGYTF.

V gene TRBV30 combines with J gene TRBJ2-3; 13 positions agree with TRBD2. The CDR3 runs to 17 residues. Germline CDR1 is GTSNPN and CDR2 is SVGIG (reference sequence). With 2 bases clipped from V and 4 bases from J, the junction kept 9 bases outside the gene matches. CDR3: CAWSSRRTSGSPDTQYF. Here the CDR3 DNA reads TGTGCCTGGAGTTCTCGGAGGACTAGCGGGAGTCCAGATACGCAGTATTTT.

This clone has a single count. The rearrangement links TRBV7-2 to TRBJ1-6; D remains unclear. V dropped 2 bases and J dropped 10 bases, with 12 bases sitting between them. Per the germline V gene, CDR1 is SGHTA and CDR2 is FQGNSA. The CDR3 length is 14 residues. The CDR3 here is CASSLNPSGSPLHF. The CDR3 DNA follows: TGTGCCAGCAGCTTAAACCCTTCGGGGTCACCCCTCCACTTT.

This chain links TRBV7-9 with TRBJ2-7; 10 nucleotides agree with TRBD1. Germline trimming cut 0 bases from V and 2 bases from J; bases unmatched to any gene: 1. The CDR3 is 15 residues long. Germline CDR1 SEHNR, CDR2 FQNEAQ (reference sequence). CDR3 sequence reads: CASSLAGTGAYEQYF. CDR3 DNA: TGTGCCAGCAGCTTAGCTGGGACAGGGGCCTACGAGCAGTACTTC.

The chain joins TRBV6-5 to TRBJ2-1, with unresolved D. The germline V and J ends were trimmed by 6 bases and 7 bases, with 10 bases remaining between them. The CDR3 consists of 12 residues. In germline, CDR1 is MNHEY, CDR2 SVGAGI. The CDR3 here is CASRSAWNEQFF. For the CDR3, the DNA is TGTGCCAGCAGGTCCGCGTGGAATGAGCAGTTCTTC.

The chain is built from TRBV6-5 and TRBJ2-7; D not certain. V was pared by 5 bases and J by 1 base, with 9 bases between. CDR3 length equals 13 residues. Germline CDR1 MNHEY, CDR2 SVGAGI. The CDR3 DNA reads TGTGCCAGCAGTCCCCCGGCGTCCTACGAGCAGTACTTC. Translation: CASSPPASYEQYF.

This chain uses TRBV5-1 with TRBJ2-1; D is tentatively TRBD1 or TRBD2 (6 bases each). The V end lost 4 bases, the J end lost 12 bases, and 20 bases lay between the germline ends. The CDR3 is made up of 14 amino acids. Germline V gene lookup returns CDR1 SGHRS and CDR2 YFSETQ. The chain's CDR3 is CASSLTEARGGQFF. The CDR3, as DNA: TGCGCCAGCAGCCTCACGGAGGCCAGGGGAGGGCAGTTCTTC.

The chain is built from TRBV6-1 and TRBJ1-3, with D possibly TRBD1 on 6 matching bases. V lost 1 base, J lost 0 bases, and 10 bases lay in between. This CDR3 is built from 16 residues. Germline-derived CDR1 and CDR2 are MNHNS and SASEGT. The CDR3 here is CASSEEWGLSGNTIYF. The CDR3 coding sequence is TGTGCCAGCAGTGAAGAGTGGGGGCTCTCTGGAAACACCATATATTTT.

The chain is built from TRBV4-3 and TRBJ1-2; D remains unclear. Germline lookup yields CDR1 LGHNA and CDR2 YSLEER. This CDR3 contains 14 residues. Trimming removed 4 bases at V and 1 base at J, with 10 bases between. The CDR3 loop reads CASSLGGFNYGYTF. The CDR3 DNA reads TGCGCCAGCAGCCTGGGAGGTTTTAACTATGGCTACACCTTC.

The CDR3 region has the DNA TGTGCCTGGAGCCAGGGGAGAAGGTCCTATGGCTACACCTTC. It codes for CAWSQGRRSYGYTF. This chain connects TRBV30 to TRBJ1-2; D possibly corresponds to TRBD1 (6 bases). From germline, CDR1 is GTSNPN and CDR2 SVGIG (reference sequence). The CDR3 has 14 residues. Trimming pared 3 bases from V and 4 bases from J, leaving 15 bases between.

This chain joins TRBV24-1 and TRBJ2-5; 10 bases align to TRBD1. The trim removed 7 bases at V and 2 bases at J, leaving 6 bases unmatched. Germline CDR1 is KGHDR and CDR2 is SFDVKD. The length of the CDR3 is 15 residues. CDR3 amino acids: CATSWGQGRQETQYF. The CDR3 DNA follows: TGTGCCACCAGCTGGGGACAGGGGCGGCAAGAGACCCAGTACTTC.

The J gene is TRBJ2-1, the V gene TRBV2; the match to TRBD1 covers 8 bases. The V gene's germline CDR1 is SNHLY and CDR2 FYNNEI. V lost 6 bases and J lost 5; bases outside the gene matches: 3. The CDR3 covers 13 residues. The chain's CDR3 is CASRDRVHNEQFF. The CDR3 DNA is TGTGCCAGCAGGGACAGGGTCCACAATGAGCAGTTCTTC.

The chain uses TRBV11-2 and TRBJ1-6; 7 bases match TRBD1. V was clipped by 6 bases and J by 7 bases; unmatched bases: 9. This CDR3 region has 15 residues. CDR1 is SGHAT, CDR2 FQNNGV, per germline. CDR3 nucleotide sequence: TGTGCCAGCAGTCCCTTGACAGGGACCAATTCACCCCTCCACTTT. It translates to CASSPLTGTNSPLHF.

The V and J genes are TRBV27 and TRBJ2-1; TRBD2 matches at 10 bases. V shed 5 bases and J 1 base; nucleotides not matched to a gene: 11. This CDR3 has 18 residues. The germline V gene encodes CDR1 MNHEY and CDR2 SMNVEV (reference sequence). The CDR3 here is CASSRISSGSSSYNEQFF. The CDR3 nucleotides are TGTGCCAGCAGTCGAATCTCTAGCGGGAGTTCGTCCTACAATGAGCAGTTCTTC.

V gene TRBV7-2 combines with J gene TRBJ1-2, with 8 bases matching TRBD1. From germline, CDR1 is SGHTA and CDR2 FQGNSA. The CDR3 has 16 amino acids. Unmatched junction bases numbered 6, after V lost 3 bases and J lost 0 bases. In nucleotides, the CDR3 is TGTGCCAGCAGCTTCAGGGACAGGTTTTCTAACTATGGCTACACCTTC. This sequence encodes CASSFRDRFSNYGYTF.

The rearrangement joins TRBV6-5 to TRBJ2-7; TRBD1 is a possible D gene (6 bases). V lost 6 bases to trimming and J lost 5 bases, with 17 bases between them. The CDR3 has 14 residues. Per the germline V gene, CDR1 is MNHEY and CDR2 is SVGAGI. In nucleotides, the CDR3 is TGTGCCAGCAGACCGACCGGGACATTCCACGAGCAGTACTTC. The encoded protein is CASRPTGTFHEQYF.

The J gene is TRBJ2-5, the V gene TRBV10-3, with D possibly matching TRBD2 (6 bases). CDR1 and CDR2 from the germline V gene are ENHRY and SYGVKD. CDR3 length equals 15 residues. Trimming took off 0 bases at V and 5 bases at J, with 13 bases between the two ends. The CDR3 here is CAISESRLAGETQYF. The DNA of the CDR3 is TGTGCCATCAGTGAGTCCCGACTCGCGGGGGAGACCCAGTACTTC.

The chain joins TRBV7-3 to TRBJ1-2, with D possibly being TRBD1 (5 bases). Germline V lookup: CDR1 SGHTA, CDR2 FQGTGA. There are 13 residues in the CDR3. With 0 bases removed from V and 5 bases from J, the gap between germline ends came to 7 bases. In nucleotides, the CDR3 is TGTGCCAGCAGCTTAACTGGGGGGTATGGCTACACCTTC. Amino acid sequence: CASSLTGGYGYTF.

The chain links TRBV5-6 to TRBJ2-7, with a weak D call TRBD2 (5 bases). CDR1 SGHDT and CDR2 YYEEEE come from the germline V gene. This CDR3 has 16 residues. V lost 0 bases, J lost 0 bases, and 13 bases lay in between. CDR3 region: CASSLDRSGPSYEQYF. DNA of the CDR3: TGTGCCAGCAGCTTGGATAGGAGCGGACCCTCCTACGAGCAGTACTTC.

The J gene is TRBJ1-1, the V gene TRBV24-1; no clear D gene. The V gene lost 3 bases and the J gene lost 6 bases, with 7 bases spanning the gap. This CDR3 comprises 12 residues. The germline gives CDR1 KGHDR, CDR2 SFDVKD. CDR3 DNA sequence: TGTGCCACCAGTGATAGGTGGGCTGAAGCTTTCTTT. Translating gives CATSDRWAEAFF.